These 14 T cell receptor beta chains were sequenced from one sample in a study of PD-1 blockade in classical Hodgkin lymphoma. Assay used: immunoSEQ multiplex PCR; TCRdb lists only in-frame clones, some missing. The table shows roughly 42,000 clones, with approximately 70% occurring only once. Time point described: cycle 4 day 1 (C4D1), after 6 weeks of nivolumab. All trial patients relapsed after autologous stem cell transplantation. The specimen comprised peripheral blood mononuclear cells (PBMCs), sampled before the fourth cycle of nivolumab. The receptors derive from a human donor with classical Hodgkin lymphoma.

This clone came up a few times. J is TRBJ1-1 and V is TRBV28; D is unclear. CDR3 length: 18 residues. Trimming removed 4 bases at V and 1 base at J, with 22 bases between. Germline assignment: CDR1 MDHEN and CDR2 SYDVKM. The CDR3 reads CASSSPPALKLENTEAFF. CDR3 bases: TGTGCCAGCAGTTCACCCCCGGCCTTGAAATTGGAGAACACTGAAGCTTTCTTT.

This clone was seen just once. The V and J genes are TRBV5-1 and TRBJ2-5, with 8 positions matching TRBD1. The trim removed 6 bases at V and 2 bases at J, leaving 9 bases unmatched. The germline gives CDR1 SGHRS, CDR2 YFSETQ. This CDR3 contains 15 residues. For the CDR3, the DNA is TGCGCCAGCACCACGATAACAGGGGGTCAAGAGACCCAGTACTTC. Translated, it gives CASTTITGGQETQYF. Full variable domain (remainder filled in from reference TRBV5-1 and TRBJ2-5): KAGVTQTPRYLIKTRGQQVTLSCSPISGHRSVSWYQQTPGQGLQFLFEYFSETQRNKGNFPGRFSGRQFSNSRSEMNVSTLELGDSALYLCASTTITGGQETQYFGPGTRLLVL.

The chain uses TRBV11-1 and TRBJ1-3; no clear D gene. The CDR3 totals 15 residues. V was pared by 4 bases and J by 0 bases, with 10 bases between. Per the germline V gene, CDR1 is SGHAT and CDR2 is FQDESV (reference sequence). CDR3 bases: TGTGCCAGCAGCTCCCTGGGCCTCTCTGGAAACACCATATATTTT. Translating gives CASSSLGLSGNTIYF.

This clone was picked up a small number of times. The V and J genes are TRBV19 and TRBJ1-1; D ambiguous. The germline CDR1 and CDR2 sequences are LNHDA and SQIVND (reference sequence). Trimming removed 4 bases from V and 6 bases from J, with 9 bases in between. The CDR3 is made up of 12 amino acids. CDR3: CASSKPRAEAFF. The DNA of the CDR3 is TGTGCCAGTAGTAAGCCGAGGGCTGAAGCTTTCTTT.

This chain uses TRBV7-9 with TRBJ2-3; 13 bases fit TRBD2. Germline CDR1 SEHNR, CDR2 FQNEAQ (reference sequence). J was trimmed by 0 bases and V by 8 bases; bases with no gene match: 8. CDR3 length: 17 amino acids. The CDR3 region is CASGSGTSGASTDTQYF. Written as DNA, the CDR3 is TGTGCCAGCGGGTCCGGGACTAGCGGGGCTAGCACAGATACGCAGTATTTT.

CDR3 coding DNA: TGCGCCAGCAGCTTGGGAATCTTAGGGGGACAGGGGGCGAGCAATCAGCCCCAGCATTTT. It is translated as CASSLGILGGQGASNQPQHF. The chain employs TRBV5-1 and TRBJ1-5; 12 bases match TRBD1. V lost 0 bases and J lost 1; bases outside the gene matches: 11. The V gene's germline CDR1 is SGHRS and CDR2 YFSETQ. The CDR3 has 20 amino acids.

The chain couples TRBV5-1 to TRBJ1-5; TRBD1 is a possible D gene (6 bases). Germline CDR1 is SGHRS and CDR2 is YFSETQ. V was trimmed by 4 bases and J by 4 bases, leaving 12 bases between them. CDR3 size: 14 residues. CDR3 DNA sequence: TGCGCCAGCAGCCTCGACAGGATGAATCAGCCCCAGCATTTT. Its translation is CASSLDRMNQPQHF.

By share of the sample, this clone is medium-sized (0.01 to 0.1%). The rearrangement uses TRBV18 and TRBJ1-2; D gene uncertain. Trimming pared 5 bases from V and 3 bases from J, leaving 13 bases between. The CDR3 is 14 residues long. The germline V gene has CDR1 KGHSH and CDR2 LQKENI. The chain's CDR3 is CASSYSALHYGYTF. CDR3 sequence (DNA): TGTGCCAGCTCATATTCGGCATTGCACTATGGCTACACCTTC.

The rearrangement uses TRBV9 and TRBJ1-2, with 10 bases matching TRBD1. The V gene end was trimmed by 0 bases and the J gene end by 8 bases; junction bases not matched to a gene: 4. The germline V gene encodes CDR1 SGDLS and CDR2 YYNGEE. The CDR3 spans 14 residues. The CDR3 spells CASSVEAGQGGYTF. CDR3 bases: TGTGCCAGCAGCGTAGAGGCGGGACAGGGGGGCTACACCTTC.

CDR3 sequence reads: CASPLAGWGGELFF. CDR3 DNA: TGTGCCAGCCCCTTGGCAGGGTGGGGCGGGGAGCTGTTTTTT. The rearrangement links TRBV6-6 to TRBJ2-2, with a possible D match to TRBD1 (5 bases). CDR3 length equals 14 residues. V was clipped by 8 bases and J by 7 bases, with 17 bases between them. Germline V CDR1 and CDR2: MNHNY, SVGAGI (reference sequence).

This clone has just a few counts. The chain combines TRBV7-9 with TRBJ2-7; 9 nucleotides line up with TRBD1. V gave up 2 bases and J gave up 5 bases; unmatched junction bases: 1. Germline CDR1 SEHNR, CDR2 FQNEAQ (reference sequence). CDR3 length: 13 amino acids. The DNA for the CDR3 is TGTGCCAGCAGCTTAACAGGGGGCGACGAGCAGTACTTC. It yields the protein CASSLTGGDEQYF.

The DNA of the CDR3 is TGTGCCAGCAGTGAGGGGATTGTCGGTGAAGCTTTCTTT. This sequence encodes CASSEGIVGEAFF. This chain links TRBV6-1 with TRBJ1-1; D not resolved. CDR1 and CDR2 from the germline V gene are MNHNS and SASEGT. The CDR3 sequence is 13 residues long. V lost 3 bases to trimming and J lost 7 bases, with 12 bases between them.

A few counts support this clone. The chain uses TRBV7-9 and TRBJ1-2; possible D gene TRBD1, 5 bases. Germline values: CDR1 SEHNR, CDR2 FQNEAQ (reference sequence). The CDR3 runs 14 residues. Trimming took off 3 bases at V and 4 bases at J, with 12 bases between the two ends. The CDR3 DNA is TGTGCCAGCAGCTTGGATCAGGGAGCCTATGGCTACACCTTC. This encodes CASSLDQGAYGYTF.

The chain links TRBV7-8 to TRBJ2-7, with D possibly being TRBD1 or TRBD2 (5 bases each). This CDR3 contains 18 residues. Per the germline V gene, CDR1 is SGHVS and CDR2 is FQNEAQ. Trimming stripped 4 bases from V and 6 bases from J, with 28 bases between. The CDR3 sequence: CASSSHPVLSTGTPEQYF. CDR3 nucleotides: TGTGCCAGCAGCTCCCACCCTGTCTTATCCACGGGGACGCCCGAGCAGTACTTC.